The T cell receptor beta chain under discussion was sequenced for a study of vaccination and CD4 T cells after COVID-19. Study observations and caveats: Among reactive clones from convalescent patients, a median roughly 86% appeared only post-vaccination. Post-vaccination reactive clonotypes (median around 40) did not differ significantly from post-infection (around 23).

On this clonotype itself: What it binds is unknown.

Treatment here: approximately nine-day PBMC culture with coronavirus spike peptide pools or control peptides (ViraFEST assay). ViraFEST used peptide pools to expand antigen-specific T cells and subsequently sequenced their TCRs. The CDR3 runs to 10 residues. The germline V gene has CDR1 MNHNS and CDR2 SASEGT. The V gene lost 6 bases and the J gene lost 4 bases, with 3 bases spanning the gap. Oncomine TCR Beta short-read sequencing was applied to DNA from cultured CD4+ T cells. Investigators obtained genomic DNA by extraction from cultured CD4+ T cells. One entry per CDR3 protein, called by TCRdb with MiXCR from the PCR reads. In the table there are 12,000 or so distinct CDR3 sequences, 50% of which are singletons.

V usage is TRBV6-1 and J usage is TRBJ1-2; D is uncertain. Input material: CD4+ T cells from blood, cultured in vitro. This receptor was obtained from a human donor who had recovered from COVID-19. The CDR3 nucleotides read TGTGCCAGCAGGGGCTATGGCTACACCTTC. Its translation is CASRGYGYTF.